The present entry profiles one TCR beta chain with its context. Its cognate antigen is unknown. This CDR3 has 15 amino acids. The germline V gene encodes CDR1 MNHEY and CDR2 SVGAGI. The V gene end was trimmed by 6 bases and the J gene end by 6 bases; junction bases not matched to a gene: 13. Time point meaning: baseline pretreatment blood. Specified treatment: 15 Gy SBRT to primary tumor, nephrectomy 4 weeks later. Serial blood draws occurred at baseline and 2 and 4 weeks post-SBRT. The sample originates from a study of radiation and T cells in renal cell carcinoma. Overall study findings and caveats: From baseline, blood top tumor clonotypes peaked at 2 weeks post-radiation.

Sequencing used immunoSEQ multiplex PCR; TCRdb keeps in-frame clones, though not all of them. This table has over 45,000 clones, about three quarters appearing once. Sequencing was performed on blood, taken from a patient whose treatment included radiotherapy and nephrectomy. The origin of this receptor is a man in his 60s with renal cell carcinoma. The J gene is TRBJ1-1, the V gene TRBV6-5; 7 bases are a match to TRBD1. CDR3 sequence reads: CASRYLLRGRSEAFF. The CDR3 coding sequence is TGTGCCAGCAGATACCTCCTCAGGGGGAGGTCTGAAGCTTTCTTT.